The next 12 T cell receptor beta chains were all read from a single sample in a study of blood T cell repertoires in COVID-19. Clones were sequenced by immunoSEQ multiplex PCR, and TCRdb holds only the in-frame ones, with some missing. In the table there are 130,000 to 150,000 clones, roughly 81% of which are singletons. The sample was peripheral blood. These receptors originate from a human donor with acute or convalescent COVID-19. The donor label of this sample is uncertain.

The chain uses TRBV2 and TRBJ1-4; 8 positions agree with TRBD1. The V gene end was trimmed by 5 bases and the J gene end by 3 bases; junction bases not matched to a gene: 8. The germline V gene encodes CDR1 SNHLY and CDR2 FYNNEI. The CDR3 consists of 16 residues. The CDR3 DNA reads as TGTGCCAGCAGTTTGGACAGGGAGAGGTCTAATGAAAAACTGTTTTTT. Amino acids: CASSLDRERSNEKLFF.

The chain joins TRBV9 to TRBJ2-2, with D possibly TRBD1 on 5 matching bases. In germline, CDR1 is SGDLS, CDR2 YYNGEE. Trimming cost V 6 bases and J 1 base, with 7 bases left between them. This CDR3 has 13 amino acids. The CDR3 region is CASKGQNTGELFF. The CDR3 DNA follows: TGTGCCAGCAAAGGACAGAACACCGGGGAGCTGTTTTTT.

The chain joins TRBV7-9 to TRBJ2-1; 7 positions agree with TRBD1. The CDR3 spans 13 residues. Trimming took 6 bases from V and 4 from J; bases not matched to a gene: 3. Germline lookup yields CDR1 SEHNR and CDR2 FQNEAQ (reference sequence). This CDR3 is CASSTGAYNEQFF. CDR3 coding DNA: TGTGCCAGCAGTACAGGGGCTTACAATGAGCAGTTCTTC.

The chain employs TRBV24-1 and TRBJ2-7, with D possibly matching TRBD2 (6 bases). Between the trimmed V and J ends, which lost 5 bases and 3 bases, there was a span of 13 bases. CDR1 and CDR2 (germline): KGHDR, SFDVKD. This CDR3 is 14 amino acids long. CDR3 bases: TGTGCCACCAGTGCTGGGGGGAAAAACTACGAGCAGTACTTC. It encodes CATSAGGKNYEQYF.

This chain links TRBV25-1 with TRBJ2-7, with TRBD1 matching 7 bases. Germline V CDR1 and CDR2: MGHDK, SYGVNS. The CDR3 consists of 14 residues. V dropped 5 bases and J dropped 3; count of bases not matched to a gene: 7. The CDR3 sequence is CASSFGTDIYEQYF. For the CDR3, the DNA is TGTGCCAGCAGTTTCGGGACAGATATCTACGAGCAGTACTTC.

The CDR3 bases are TGTGCCAGCACCGCCTTTGCACAGGGGGACAGCAATCAGCCCCAGCATTTT. This sequence encodes CASTAFAQGDSNQPQHF. The chain combines TRBV7-3 with TRBJ1-5; 8 bases fit TRBD1. Germline assignment: CDR1 SGHTA and CDR2 FQGTGA. V shed 7 bases, J shed 1 base, and the junction held 12 bases outside the gene matches. There are 17 residues in the CDR3.

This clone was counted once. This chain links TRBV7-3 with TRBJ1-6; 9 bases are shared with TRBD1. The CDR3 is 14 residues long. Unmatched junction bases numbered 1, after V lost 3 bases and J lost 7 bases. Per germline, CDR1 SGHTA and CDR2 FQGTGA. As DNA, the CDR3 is TGTGCCAGCAGCTTTACAGGGGGCAATTCACCCCTCCACTTT. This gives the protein CASSFTGGNSPLHF.

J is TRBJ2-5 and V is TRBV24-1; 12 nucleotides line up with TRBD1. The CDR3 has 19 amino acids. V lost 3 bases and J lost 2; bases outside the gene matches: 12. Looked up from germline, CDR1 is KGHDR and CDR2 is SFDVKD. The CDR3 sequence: CATSDMGQGASWGQETQYF. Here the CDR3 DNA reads TGTGCCACCAGTGATATGGGACAGGGGGCTTCATGGGGTCAAGAGACCCAGTACTTC.

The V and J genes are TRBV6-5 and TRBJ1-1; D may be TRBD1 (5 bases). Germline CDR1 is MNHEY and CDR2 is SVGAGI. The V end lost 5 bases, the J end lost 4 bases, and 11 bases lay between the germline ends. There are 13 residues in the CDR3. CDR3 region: CASSLQGGTEAFF. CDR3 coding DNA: TGTGCCAGCAGTCTCCAGGGCGGCACTGAAGCTTTCTTT.

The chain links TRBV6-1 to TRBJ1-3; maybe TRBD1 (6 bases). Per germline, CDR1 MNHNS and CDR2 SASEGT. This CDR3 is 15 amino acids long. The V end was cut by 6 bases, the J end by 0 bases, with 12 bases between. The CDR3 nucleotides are TGTGCCAGCAGAACCGACAGGAGCTCTGGAAACACCATATATTTT. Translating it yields CASRTDRSSGNTIYF.

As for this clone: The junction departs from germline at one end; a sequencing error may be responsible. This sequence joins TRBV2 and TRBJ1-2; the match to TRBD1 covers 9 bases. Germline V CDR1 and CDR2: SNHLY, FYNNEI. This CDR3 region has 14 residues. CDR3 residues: CASSEGTGRRGYTF. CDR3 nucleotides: TGTGCCAGCAGCGAAGGGACAGGGAGAAGGGGCTACACCTTC.

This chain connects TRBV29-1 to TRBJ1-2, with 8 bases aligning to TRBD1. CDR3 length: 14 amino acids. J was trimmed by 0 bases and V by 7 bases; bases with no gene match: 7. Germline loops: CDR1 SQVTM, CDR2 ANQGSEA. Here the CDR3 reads CSAVRDRTNYGYTF. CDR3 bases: TGCAGCGCCGTCCGGGACAGGACTAACTATGGCTACACCTTC.